This T cell receptor beta chain was documented in a study of control samples from healthy donors and cancer patients. Sequencing was performed with immunoSEQ multiplex PCR; in TCRdb, only in-frame clones are kept and a portion is missing. The sample includes some 120,000 clones, about 87% of them seen just once. Germline V gene data show CDR1 as SEHNR and CDR2 as FQNEAQ (reference sequence). V lost 1 base and J 6 bases, leaving 12 bases between the germline ends. The CDR3 is made up of 14 amino acids. The clonotype comes from a man aged 25-45 years in good health. The sequenced sample consisted of blood. The chain is built from TRBV7-9 and TRBJ1-2; no clear D gene. The CDR3 sequence is CASSLEGSKNGYTF. The CDR3 DNA reads as TGTGCCAGCAGCTTAGAGGGCAGTAAGAATGGCTACACCTTC.